This is a list of T cell receptor beta chains from one sample in a study of CD8+CD57+ T cells in acquired aplastic anemia. TCRdb re-analysed the reads in MiXCR, keeping a single row per CDR3 protein. The sample records around 180,000 distinct CDR3 sequences, about half being singletons. Sequencing was done on a sample of sorted CD4+, CD8+, or CD8+CD57+ T cells (not recorded which) from PBMCs. The receptors here all came from a human donor with aplastic anemia. Each CDR3 is given with its conserved first and last residue. A D gene is named only where the DNA matches it firmly. Rows may omit the clone size; those that give it use once, few, many or a size class.

len	abundance	v_gene	d_gene	j_gene	CDR3aa	CDR3nt
13	.	TRBV5-1	.	TRBJ2-5	CASSRAGEETQYF	TGCGCCAGCAGCCGGGCAGGCGAAGAGACCCAGTACTTC
14	.	TRBV2	TRBD1	TRBJ2-7	CASSDYRGPYEQYF	TGTGCCAGCAGTGACTACAGGGGGCCCTACGAGCAGTACTTC
14	once	TRBV2	TRBD2	TRBJ2-1	CASSAGWLAGEQFF	TGTGCCAGCAGTGCAGGTTGGCTAGCGGGGGAGCAGTTCTTC
16	.	TRBV4-2	.	TRBJ2-2	CASSPWTASNTGELFF	TGTGCCAGCAGCCCTTGGACAGCTTCGAACACCGGGGAGCTGTTTTTT
14	many	TRBV19	.	TRBJ1-3	CASNRQNSGNTIYF	TGTGCCAGTAACCGACAGAACTCTGGAAACACCATATATTTT
15	many	TRBV12-3/TRBV12-4	TRBD2	TRBJ2-1	CASSFSSGGANEQFF	TGTGCCAGCAGTTTCAGTAGCGGGGGGGCCAATGAGCAGTTCTTC
15	many	TRBV10-1	.	TRBJ2-2	CASSEASANTGELFF	TGCGCCAGCAGTGAGGCGTCCGCGAACACCGGGGAGCTGTTTTTT
15	many	TRBV5-1	.	TRBJ2-3	CASSLQSLLTDTQYF	TGCGCCAGCAGCTTGCAGTCTCTCCTCACAGATACGCAGTATTTT
14	.	TRBV13	.	TRBJ2-1	CASSQGVRENEQFF	TGTGCCAGCAGCCAAGGGGTCAGGGAGAATGAGCAGTTCTTC
19	.	TRBV12-3/TRBV12-4	TRBD1	TRBJ1-2	CASSLVPGALDREKSGYTF	TGTGCCAGCAGTTTAGTCCCCGGGGCCCTGGACAGGGAGAAGAGTGGCTACACCTTC
11	few	TRBV15	.	TRBJ1-1	CATSPGGYAFF	TGTGCCACCAGCCCCGGGGGTTACGCTTTCTTT
15	many	TRBV6-1	.	TRBJ2-5	CASSESWAQAETQYF	TGTGCCAGCAGTGAATCATGGGCTCAGGCGGAGACCCAGTACTTC
16	.	TRBV24-1	TRBD2	TRBJ2-1	CATSDLTSGRKDEQFF	TGTGCCACCAGTGATTTGACTAGCGGGAGAAAGGATGAGCAGTTCTTC
13	few	TRBV20-1	.	TRBJ2-7	CSASGQRPYEQYF	TGCAGTGCAAGTGGACAGAGGCCCTACGAGCAGTACTTC
14	many	TRBV5-1	.	TRBJ2-7	CASSSYSPEYEQYF	TGCGCCAGCAGCTCTTACTCCCCTGAGTACGAGCAGTACTTC
14	.	TRBV24-1	TRBD1	TRBJ2-1	CATSDLDRGVEQLF	TGTGCCACCAGTGATCTCGACAGGGGCGTTGAGCAGCTCTTC
13	many	TRBV7-3	.	TRBJ2-1	CASSSQGGSEQFF	TGTGCCAGCAGCTCCCAGGGGGGCAGTGAGCAGTTCTTC
18	few	TRBV3-1	TRBD2	TRBJ2-1	CASSRGLAGGPENNEQFF	TGTGCCAGCAGCCGAGGACTAGCGGGGGGGCCGGAGAACAATGAGCAGTTCTTC
14	.	TRBV24-1	.	TRBJ2-7	CATRRTDSTYEQYF	TGTGCCACCAGGAGAACGGACAGTACCTACGAGCAGTACTTC
12	.	TRBV5-1	TRBD2	TRBJ2-1	CASSWGGNEQFF	TGCGCCAGCAGTTGGGGAGGGAATGAGCAGTTCTTC
12	.	TRBV10-2	.	TRBJ1-5	CASRDSSQPQHF	TGCGCCAGTCGGGATAGTAGTCAGCCCCAGCATTTT
13	many	TRBV10-3	.	TRBJ2-7	CASRQGAAYEQYF	TGTGCCAGCCGGCAGGGTGCAGCCTACGAGCAGTACTTC
12	.	TRBV28	.	TRBJ1-2	CASSSRNYGYTF	TGTGCCAGCAGTTCACGTAACTATGGCTACACCTTC
15	many	TRBV7-2	.	TRBJ1-2	CASSLSNPGLMGYTF	TGTGCCAGCAGCTTATCGAACCCGGGACTAATGGGCTACACCTTC
15	.	TRBV2	TRBD1	TRBJ2-5	CASSEGTGVVETQYF	TGTGCCAGCAGTGAGGGGACAGGGGTTGTGGAGACCCAGTACTTC
14	.	TRBV25-1	TRBD2	TRBJ2-5	CASSRSAGEETQYF	TGTGCCAGCAGTAGGTCAGCGGGGGAAGAGACCCAGTACTTC
14	few	TRBV30	TRBD1	TRBJ2-3	CAWTTGQNTDTQYF	TGTGCCTGGACCACGGGACAGAACACAGATACGCAGTATTTT
15	.	TRBV6-1	.	TRBJ1-3	CASSEFQGPGNTIYF	TGTGCCAGCAGTGAATTCCAGGGCCCTGGAAACACCATATATTTT
17	many	TRBV5-4	.	TRBJ2-1	CASRTAGTPSSYNEQFF	TGTGCCAGCAGAACTGCCGGGACACCGAGCTCCTACAATGAGCAGTTCTTC
9	.	TRBV29-1	.	TRBJ2-7	CQLTCWQYF	TGCCAGCTCACCTGTTGGCAGTACTTC
12	.	TRBV20-1	.	TRBJ1-2	CSANTGNYGYTF	TGCAGTGCTAACACAGGGAACTATGGCTACACCTTC
18	.	TRBV10-2	TRBD2	TRBJ2-1	CASSELGTSGGTYNEQFF	TGCGCCAGCAGTGAGTTAGGGACTAGCGGGGGGACCTACAATGAGCAGTTCTTC
13	many	TRBV18	.	TRBJ1-6	CASSPSQESPLHF	TGTGCCAGCTCACCCTCTCAGGAATCACCCCTCCACTTT
13	.	TRBV13	.	TRBJ2-1	CASSSRQRNEQFF	TGTGCCAGCAGCTCTCGACAGCGCAATGAGCAGTTCTTC
15	.	TRBV24-1	TRBD1	TRBJ1-5	CATSDQTGGNQPQHF	TGTGCCACCAGTGATCAGACAGGGGGCAATCAGCCCCAGCATTTT
15	many	TRBV15	.	TRBJ2-6	CATSMGASGANVLTF	TGTGCCACCAGCATGGGGGCGTCTGGGGCCAACGTCCTGACTTTC
16	.	TRBV25-1	TRBD1	TRBJ2-2	CASSDNRGMNTGELFF	TGTGCCAGCAGTGACAACAGGGGGATGAACACCGGGGAGCTGTTTTTT
17	.	TRBV15	TRBD1	TRBJ2-2	CATSRGPGQGVTGELFF	TGTGCCACCAGCAGAGGACCGGGACAGGGGGTAACCGGGGAGCTGTTTTTT
13	many	TRBV2	.	TRBJ2-7	CASRGSGFYEQYF	TGTGCCAGCAGAGGGTCAGGGTTCTACGAGCAGTACTTC
17	few	TRBV4-2	.	TRBJ2-3	CASSQERRGPGADTQYF	TGTGCCAGCAGCCAAGAAAGGCGGGGGCCCGGGGCAGATACGCAGTATTTT